These 26 T cell receptor beta chains share one sample of origin, sequenced in a study of blood T cells in healthy people across ages. Combining a sample-barcoded 5' primer with a J-beta primer mix, a second PCR ran for roughly 6 to 12 cycles. TCRdb reprocessed the 5' RACE reads via MiXCR and lists one record per CDR3 protein. The sample has 1,100,000 or so distinct CDR3 sequences, less than 50% seen once. Sequenced material: blood. The receptors derive from a woman aged 55-75 years in good health.

This clonotype was picked up a small number of times. The chain joins TRBV12-3 or TRBV12-4 to TRBJ1-1; no clear D. The CDR3 covers 12 residues. The V and J ends lost 8 bases and 1 base respectively, with 8 bases between them. DNA for the CDR3: TGTGCCAGCGGCACATGGAACACTGAAGCTTTCTTT. Amino acid sequence: CASGTWNTEAFF.

The chain uses TRBV21-1 and TRBJ2-7; TRBD1 reflects the table's D call only, with no check against the DNA. TRBV21-1 represents a pseudogene. The CDR3 has 14 residues. This CDR3 reads CASRPPPRGHEQYF. CDR3 DNA sequence: TGTGCCAGCCGCCCCCCACCCAGGGGCCACGAGCAGTACTTC.

The V gene is TRBV5-6, the J gene TRBJ2-1; TRBD2 matches at 11 bases. There are 16 residues in the CDR3. Germline CDR1 and CDR2: SGHDT and YYEEEE. After removal of 4 bases from V and 7 bases from J, the junction contained 10 bases not matched to a gene. The CDR3 sequence: CASSSISGRAENEQFF. DNA of the CDR3: TGTGCCAGCAGCAGCATTAGCGGGAGGGCCGAAAATGAGCAGTTCTTC.

This chain uses TRBV2 with TRBJ1-2, with D maybe TRBD1 (5 bases). The CDR3 has 15 residues. Germline assignment: CDR1 SNHLY and CDR2 FYNNEI. Trimming removed 6 bases at V and 4 bases at J, with 18 bases between. CDR3 in DNA: TGTGCCAGCAGCCCAGGGTCCGGGGAGCCCTATGGCTACACCTTC. Its translation is CASSPGSGEPYGYTF.

V usage is TRBV10-3 and J usage is TRBJ1-2; D unresolved. The V and J ends lost 9 bases and 8 bases respectively, with 22 bases between them. CDR3 length equals 14 residues. The germline gives CDR1 ENHRY, CDR2 SYGVKD. Here the CDR3 DNA reads TGTGCCATTCTGTTGACCGGCGGTCCGGAGGGCTACACCTTC. Its protein is CAILLTGGPEGYTF.

This clonotype was seen repeatedly, ten times or more. The chain recombines TRBV5-6 with TRBJ2-7; 8 nucleotides match TRBD2. J lost 6 bases, V lost 2 bases, and 1 base had no gene match. The CDR3 contains 12 residues. The germline CDR1 and CDR2 sequences are SGHDT and YYEEEE. The CDR3 is CASSFSGGEQYF. The CDR3 nucleotides are TGTGCCAGCAGCTTCAGCGGGGGCGAGCAGTACTTC. The entire variable domain, with the rest obtained from reference TRBV5-6 and TRBJ2-7, is as follows: DAGVTQSPTHLIKTRGQQVTLRCSPKSGHDTVSWYQQALGQGPQFIFQYYEEEERQRGNFPDRFSGHQFPNYSSELNVNALLLGDSALYLCASSFSGGEQYFGPGTRLTVT.

This clonotype has just one count. This rearrangement joins TRBV5-1 to TRBJ2-2; D unclear. V lost 0 bases, J lost 6 bases, and 6 bases lay in between. The CDR3 runs 13 residues. The V gene's germline CDR1 is SGHRS and CDR2 YFSETQ. The CDR3 region is CASSLVSAGELFF. The CDR3 DNA sequence: TGCGCCAGCAGCTTGGTGTCGGCCGGGGAGCTGTTTTTT.

The rearrangement links TRBV2 to TRBJ2-1; D gene uncertain. Germline lookup yields CDR1 SNHLY and CDR2 FYNNEI. This CDR3 is 13 amino acids long. V gave up 8 bases and J gave up 2 bases, with 10 bases separating them. CDR3 loop: CASGQGPYNEQFF. As DNA, the CDR3 is TGTGCCAGCGGCCAAGGGCCCTACAATGAGCAGTTCTTC.

The J gene is TRBJ2-7, the V gene TRBV25-1; 8 bases align to TRBD2. Germline CDR1 and CDR2: MGHDK and SYGVNS. CDR3 length: 13 amino acids. Unmatched junction bases numbered 6, after V lost 9 bases and J lost 2 bases. CDR3 sequence reads: CASRTGGAYEQYF. CDR3 bases: TGTGCCAGTCGAACGGGAGGGGCCTACGAGCAGTACTTC.

This sequence joins TRBV7-8 and TRBJ1-5; TRBD1 agrees at 7 bases. With V trimmed by 5 bases and J by 1 base, 8 bases remained unmatched. The CDR3 is 16 residues long. The V gene's germline CDR1 is SGHVS and CDR2 FQNEAQ. The CDR3 reads CASSARQGPSNQPQHF. CDR3 in DNA: TGTGCCAGCAGCGCCCGACAGGGACCGAGCAATCAGCCCCAGCATTTT.

This chain connects TRBV18 to TRBJ2-5, with D possibly TRBD2 on 7 matching bases. This CDR3 is 14 amino acids long. CDR1 and CDR2 (germline): KGHSH, LQKENI. Trimming left V 3 bases short and J 11 bases short, with 19 bases between. For the CDR3, the DNA is TGTGCCAGCTCACCCTCGTCACAGGGAGGGGAGCAGTACTTC. It specifies CASSPSSQGGEQYF.

The V gene is TRBV12-5, the J gene TRBJ1-2, with D tentatively TRBD1 (5 bases). CDR3 length: 13 amino acids. Trimming removed 7 bases from V and 3 bases from J, with 12 bases in between. Germline values: CDR1 LGHNT, CDR2 FRNRAP. The CDR3: CASALGPYYGYTF. Written as DNA, the CDR3 is TGTGCTAGTGCCCTGGGACCGTACTATGGCTACACCTTC.

The rearrangement uses TRBV3-1 and TRBJ2-5, with a possible D match to TRBD1 (5 bases). CDR1 and CDR2 from the germline V gene are LGHDT and YNNKEL (reference sequence). This CDR3 region has 15 residues. Trimming removed 1 base from V and 5 bases from J, with 14 bases in between. The CDR3, as DNA: TGTGCCAGCAGCCAAGGGGTGGCTGGGGCTGAGACCCAGTACTTC. It yields the protein CASSQGVAGAETQYF.

The chain joins TRBV11-2 to TRBJ2-3; perhaps D is TRBD1 or TRBD2 (6 bases each). V dropped 5 bases and J dropped 0 bases, with 15 bases sitting between them. Germline CDR1 reads SGHAT; CDR2 reads FQNNGV. There are 16 residues in the CDR3. The CDR3 DNA follows: TGTGCCAGCAGCCCACTAGGGGGGTCTAGCACAGATACGCAGTATTTT. Translating it yields CASSPLGGSSTDTQYF.

This chain uses TRBV2 with TRBJ1-2, with a tentative D call TRBD1 (5 bases). The CDR3 covers 16 residues. The V and J ends lost 1 base and 0 bases respectively, with 12 bases between them. The germline CDR1 and CDR2 sequences are SNHLY and FYNNEI. CDR3 protein: CASSEVRAGPNYGYTF. The CDR3 region has the DNA TGTGCCAGCAGTGAAGTCAGGGCCGGGCCTAACTATGGCTACACCTTC.

This clonotype was detected a few times. The chain couples TRBV7-6 to TRBJ2-7; 8 positions match TRBD1. The CDR3 extends over 16 amino acids. The trim removed 0 bases at V and 4 bases at J, leaving 8 bases unmatched. The germline CDR1 and CDR2 sequences are SGHVS and FNYEAQ. The chain's CDR3 is CASSLAGGQGSYEQYF. Written as DNA, the CDR3 is TGTGCCAGCAGCTTAGCGGGAGGACAGGGCTCATACGAGCAGTACTTC.

The chain links TRBV25-1 to TRBJ2-2, with D possibly being TRBD1 (6 bases). The CDR3 has 14 amino acids. V lost 5 bases to trimming and J lost 3 bases, with 10 bases between them. CDR1 MGHDK and CDR2 SYGVNS come from the germline V gene. As DNA, the CDR3 is TGTGCCAGCAGTACAGGGAGAGACACCGGGGAGCTGTTTTTT. Translated: CASSTGRDTGELFF.

The table lists this clonotype with a few counts. The V call is TRBV20-1, the J call TRBJ2-7; TRBD1 matches 9 bases. Trimming removed 6 bases from V and 1 base from J; junction bases left unmatched: 7. The CDR3 sequence is 14 residues long. Germline V CDR1 and CDR2: DFQATT, SNEGSKA (reference sequence). CDR3 sequence: CSASRTGDSYEQYF. CDR3 in DNA: TGCAGTGCGTCAAGGACAGGGGATTCCTACGAGCAGTACTTC.

V usage is TRBV20-1 and J usage is TRBJ1-5; D remains unclear. The CDR3 totals 13 residues. Trimming took off 3 bases at V and 4 bases at J, with 10 bases between the two ends. CDR1 and CDR2 from the germline V gene are DFQATT and SNEGSKA (reference sequence). CDR3 in amino acids: CSASVPDNQPQHF. As DNA, the CDR3 is TGCAGTGCTAGTGTCCCTGATAATCAGCCCCAGCATTTT.

The J gene is TRBJ2-7, the V gene TRBV6-1; 11 bases match TRBD2. J was trimmed by 3 bases and V by 5 bases; bases with no gene match: 9. The CDR3 extends over 16 amino acids. CDR1 is MNHNS and CDR2 is SASEGT in the germline V gene. The CDR3 sequence: CASSPRLAGILYEQYF. DNA for the CDR3: TGTGCCAGCAGTCCCCGACTAGCGGGGATTCTCTACGAGCAGTACTTC.

The rearrangement joins TRBV6-6 to TRBJ2-5, with 7 bases matching TRBD1. The junction had 9 bases not matched to a gene; V was cut back by 6 bases and J by 2 bases. CDR3 length: 15 residues. CDR1 and CDR2 from the germline V gene are MNHNY and SVGAGI (reference sequence). This chain's CDR3 is CASSPRGGQQETQYF. CDR3 nucleotide sequence: TGTGCCAGCAGCCCCAGAGGGGGACAGCAAGAGACCCAGTACTTC.

V usage is TRBV10-2 and J usage is TRBJ2-7, with TRBD1 as a possible D gene (7 bases). The V gene lost 7 bases and the J gene lost 8 bases, with 18 bases spanning the gap. From germline, CDR1 is WSHSY and CDR2 SAAADI. There are 13 residues in the CDR3. In DNA, the CDR3 is TGCGCCAGCACCCGGGGGACAGCTTACAAGCAGTACTTC. Protein: CASTRGTAYKQYF.

V is TRBV7-2 and J is TRBJ2-7, with a tentative D call TRBD2 (5 bases). CDR1 and CDR2 from the germline V gene are SGHTA and FQGNSA. Trimming took off 1 base at V and 3 bases at J, with 10 bases between the two ends. This CDR3 region has 14 residues. CDR3 sequence reads: CASSLESGGYEQYF. Here the CDR3 DNA reads TGTGCCAGCAGCTTAGAGAGCGGTGGCTACGAGCAGTACTTC.

The chain carries TRBV7-3 and TRBJ2-5; no clear D gene. V was trimmed by 5 bases and J by 1 base, leaving 14 bases between them. Germline lookup yields CDR1 SGHTA and CDR2 FQGTGA. The CDR3 extends over 15 amino acids. CDR3 DNA sequence: TGTGCCAGCAGCGCCTCGGGCAGAGCCCAAGAGACCCAGTACTTC. Translating it yields CASSASGRAQETQYF. The whole variable domain, filled in from reference TRBV7-3 and TRBJ2-5, reads GAGVSQTPSNKVTEKGKYVELRCDPISGHTALYWYRQSLGQGPEFLIYFQGTGAADDSGLPNDRFFAVRPEGSVSTLKIQRTERGDSAVYLCASSASGRAQETQYFGPGTRLLVL.

V is TRBV5-1 and J is TRBJ2-3; no firm D call. Germline V CDR1 and CDR2: SGHRS, YFSETQ. The CDR3 covers 14 residues. The ends were cut back, 7 bases at V and 1 base at J, with 13 bases in the middle. Written as DNA, the CDR3 is TGCGCCAGCCGCACAGCATTTGGCACAGATACGCAGTATTTT. Translating it yields CASRTAFGTDTQYF.

The chain couples TRBV2 to TRBJ2-7; D perhaps matches TRBD1 (5 bases). The CDR3 sequence is 14 residues long. Germline V gene sequence: CDR1 SNHLY, CDR2 FYNNEI. Trimming removed 4 bases at V and 0 bases at J, with 10 bases between. CDR3 sequence (DNA): TGTGCCAGCAGTGCAGGGATAAGCTCCTACGAGCAGTACTTC. Translation: CASSAGISSYEQYF.